This TCR beta chain comes out of a study of graft-versus-host responses after intestinal transplantation. At the level of the study: Anti-thymocyte globulin served as induction for all recipients, who then took tacrolimus and steroids for about 3 years. Whole-study results and caveats: Recipient-marrow GvH clones were detected, some having first appeared in ileum or blood.

In the case of this clone: Its antigen is undetermined.

In germline, CDR1 is MNHEY, CDR2 SMNVEV (reference sequence). This CDR3 has 14 amino acids. Unmatched junction bases numbered 6, after V lost 6 bases and J lost 6 bases. Using immunoSEQ multiplex PCR, the repertoire was profiled, and TCRdb retains in-frame clones only, with some absent. The table has under 15,000 clones, 83% seen once; the top ten hold roughly 50%. The TCR comes from a human patient who received an intestinal transplant, so some T cells may come from the graft donor. The chain uses TRBV27 and TRBJ2-2; TRBD2 matches 8 bases. The starting material was PBMCs, obtained just under 130 days after transplant. The CDR3 sequence: CASSRGLVAGELFF. In DNA form, the CDR3 reads TGTGCCAGCAGCAGGGGACTAGTAGCCGGGGAGCTGTTTTTT.